The rows below give T cell receptor beta chains drawn from one sample of a study of blood T cell repertoires in COVID-19. Profiling relied on immunoSEQ multiplex PCR, and the TCRdb table lists in-frame clones only, not all of them. Among roughly 91,000 clones listed, about four fifths were seen once. The sample taken for sequencing was peripheral blood. The receptors stem from a man aged 70-80 years with active or convalescent COVID-19. The CDR3 runs from the conserved cysteine through the conserved F or W. The order of the fields is V gene, CDR3 protein.

v_call: TRBV5-1
cdr3_aa: CASSLSPGTGEAEAFF

v_call: TRBV3-1/TRBV3-2
cdr3_aa: CASSQLYRTLSTDTQYF

v_call: TRBV28
cdr3_aa: CASSIPGEWTEAFF

v_call: TRBV3-1/TRBV3-2
cdr3_aa: CASSRGSGTGRANYGYTF

v_call: TRBV5-1
cdr3_aa: CATKDRGHSDTQYF

v_call: TRBV12-3/TRBV12-4
cdr3_aa: CASSLGANYGYTF

v_call: TRBV7-6
cdr3_aa: CASSPRTGPPSPLHF

v_call: TRBV2
cdr3_aa: CASREGESNEKLFF

v_call: TRBV18
cdr3_aa: CASSPGPQNRVRGYTF

v_call: TRBV5-1
cdr3_aa: CASTTGQANTGELFF

v_call: TRBV19
cdr3_aa: CASSNSRERSPLHF

v_call: TRBV5-5
cdr3_aa: CASSLFGGDGYTF

v_call: TRBV6-5
cdr3_aa: CASSPGTGTFYEQYF

v_call: TRBV13
cdr3_aa: CASSFRVSDYGYTF

v_call: TRBV3-1/TRBV3-2
cdr3_aa: CASSQSIKGYGYTF

v_call: TRBV10-3
cdr3_aa: CAISATGDSNQPQHF

v_call: TRBV18
cdr3_aa: CASSLSTGLNTEAFF

v_call: TRBV5-1
cdr3_aa: CASSLAGQGNTEAFF

v_call: TRBV29-1
cdr3_aa: CSVVGPGNTGELFF

v_call: TRBV9
cdr3_aa: CASSTERSETQYF

v_call: TRBV5-1
cdr3_aa: CASSLAGERTDTQYF

v_call: TRBV27
cdr3_aa: CASSRRDILPEAFF

v_call: TRBV7-6
cdr3_aa: CASSFSAQETQYF

v_call: TRBV5-4
cdr3_aa: CASSPGGARDTEAFF

v_call: TRBV15
cdr3_aa: CATSREWARNTEAFF

v_call: TRBV5-8
cdr3_aa: CASSSPMTSGGSTDTQYF

v_call: TRBV5-5
cdr3_aa: CASSWTVNTEAFF

v_call: TRBV30
cdr3_aa: CAWRGDRRAGNTIYF

v_call: TRBV6-5
cdr3_aa: CASSYLGGYEQYF

v_call: TRBV28
cdr3_aa: CASRSGQGGNSPLHF

v_call: TRBV3-1/TRBV3-2
cdr3_aa: CASSHWGGEETQYF

v_call: TRBV5-1
cdr3_aa: CASSRGAATNEKLFF

v_call: TRBV14
cdr3_aa: CASSHRASYFFDTQYF

v_call: TRBV10-3
cdr3_aa: CAISGMRGEYEQYF

v_call: TRBV5-1
cdr3_aa: CASTEDTGANVLTF

v_call: TRBV7-9
cdr3_aa: CASSLGGTYNEQFF

v_call: TRBV9
cdr3_aa: CASARAGTENTEAFF

v_call: TRBV12-3/TRBV12-4
cdr3_aa: CASSFRGNEKLFF

v_call: TRBV29-1
cdr3_aa: CSVFPDTEAFF

v_call: TRBV27
cdr3_aa: CASSQTGGWYSPLHF

v_call: TRBV5-5
cdr3_aa: CASSPSTSGVGNEQFF

v_call: TRBV7-2
cdr3_aa: CASSPLGTGGFTEAFF